This passage covers 13 T cell receptor beta chains from one sample sequenced in a study of blood T cell repertoires in COVID-19. This table comes from immunoSEQ multiplex PCR, and its TCRdb copy is limited to in-frame clones, with some not included. The sample carries 300,000 to 450,000 clones, 89% recorded once. The specimen was peripheral blood. These receptors were obtained from an older woman with COVID-19, enrolled during active disease.

J is TRBJ2-3 and V is TRBV3-1 (or the pseudogene TRBV3-2), with D perhaps TRBD2 (6 bases). The CDR3 contains 17 residues. Trimming stripped 0 bases from V and 5 bases from J, with 18 bases between. In germline, CDR1 is LGHDT, CDR2 YNNKEL (reference sequence). CDR3 bases: TGTGCCAGCAGCCAAGATGAGGTCGGACTATGGGGAGATACGCAGTATTTT. It specifies CASSQDEVGLWGDTQYF.

The chain joins TRBV7-2 to TRBJ1-5, with 7 positions matching TRBD1. V gave up 2 bases and J gave up 0 bases; unmatched junction bases: 7. Germline V gene lookup returns CDR1 SGHTA and CDR2 FQGNSA. The CDR3 totals 17 residues. CDR3 sequence: CASSLRSGGISNQPQHF. The CDR3 DNA reads as TGTGCCAGCAGCTTAAGGTCAGGGGGGATTAGCAATCAGCCCCAGCATTTT.

The chain links TRBV4-1 to TRBJ2-3; 7 bases agree with TRBD1. V was clipped by 2 bases and J by 2 bases; unmatched bases: 7. This CDR3 is 16 amino acids long. Per the germline V gene, CDR1 is MGHRA and CDR2 is YSYEKL. The CDR3 loop is CASSQPRTGNTDTQYF. DNA of the CDR3: TGCGCCAGCAGCCAACCCCGGACAGGCAACACAGATACGCAGTATTTT.

The table lists this clone with a few counts. V and J are TRBV5-4 and TRBJ2-7; TRBD1 matches 7 bases. Germline V gene data show CDR1 as SGHNT and CDR2 as YYREEE (reference sequence). CDR3 length: 15 amino acids. V lost 0 bases to trimming and J lost 4 bases; unmatched junction nucleotides: 7. The DNA of the CDR3 is TGTGCCAGCAGCTTGGAGGGGGCAGGGTTGTACGAGCAGTACTTC. This encodes CASSLEGAGLYEQYF.

This clone has only one observation. Written as DNA, the CDR3 is TGTGCCAGCAGCACCGGGGACACTGAAGCTTTCTTT. It yields the protein CASSTGDTEAFF. This chain uses TRBV5-4 with TRBJ1-1; D gene ambiguous. CDR3 size: 12 residues. Germline CDR1 reads SGHNT; CDR2 reads YYREEE (reference sequence). With 4 bases removed from V and 3 bases from J, the gap between germline ends came to 7 bases.

CDR3 bases: TGTGCTAGTGGTCCTGGTCGGTGGGACTCAACGATCACAGATACGCAGTATTTT. Its translation is CASGPGRWDSTITDTQYF. V and J are TRBV12-5 and TRBJ2-3, with D possibly TRBD2 on 6 matching bases. Germline-derived CDR1 and CDR2 are LGHNT and FRNRAP. Trimming pared 5 bases from V and 2 bases from J, leaving 23 bases between. The CDR3 length is 18 residues.

The chain joins TRBV19 to TRBJ1-1; possibly TRBD1 for D (6 bases). CDR1 LNHDA and CDR2 SQIVND come from the germline V gene (reference sequence). There are 12 residues in the CDR3. V was shortened by 7 bases and J by 3 bases, with 9 bases between the two germline ends. The CDR3 sequence is CASKGGYTEAFF. The CDR3, as DNA: TGTGCCAGTAAAGGGGGATACACTGAAGCTTTCTTT.

The gene calls are TRBV6-5 and TRBJ1-2, with D perhaps matching TRBD1 (5 bases). Germline lookup yields CDR1 MNHEY and CDR2 SVGAGI. The CDR3 totals 16 residues. The ends were cut back, 4 bases at V and 4 bases at J, with 19 bases in the middle. CDR3 sequence: CASSSLTGFTAYGYTF. CDR3 in DNA: TGTGCCAGCAGTTCTCTCACAGGTTTTACGGCCTATGGCTACACCTTC.

V usage is TRBV10-3 and J usage is TRBJ1-5; D remains ambiguous. CDR1 is ENHRY, CDR2 SYGVKD, per germline. This CDR3 contains 15 residues. V was cut by 0 bases and J by 3 bases, with 9 bases left in between. The CDR3: CAISESVQINQPQHF. CDR3 nucleotides: TGTGCCATCAGTGAGTCAGTACAGATCAATCAGCCCCAGCATTTT.

This chain joins TRBV5-1 and TRBJ1-5; possible D gene TRBD1, 5 bases. The V and J ends lost 0 bases and 7 bases respectively, with 11 bases between them. Germline CDR1 SGHRS, CDR2 YFSETQ. The CDR3 consists of 14 residues. CDR3 protein: CASSLAGGGQPQHF. The CDR3 DNA reads TGCGCCAGCAGCTTGGCCGGGGGAGGACAGCCCCAGCATTTT.

J is TRBJ2-1 and V is TRBV29-1; 11 positions match TRBD2. CDR1 is SQVTM and CDR2 is ANQGSEA in the germline V gene. Losses at the gene ends were 6 bases for V and 10 bases for J; bases not matched to a gene: 11. The CDR3 spans 14 residues. This CDR3 is CSVERLAGGGEQFF. The CDR3 DNA follows: TGCAGCGTAGAGAGGCTAGCGGGGGGCGGCGAGCAGTTCTTC.

There are a few counts of this clone. J is TRBJ1-1 and V is TRBV19; D perhaps matches TRBD1 (6 bases). V dropped 6 bases and J dropped 3 bases, with 14 bases sitting between them. CDR1 LNHDA and CDR2 SQIVND come from the germline V gene (reference sequence). This CDR3 region has 14 residues. The CDR3 DNA reads as TGTGCCAGTAGAAAACTGGACAGAGACACTGAAGCTTTCTTT. Translating it yields CASRKLDRDTEAFF.

The rearrangement joins TRBV15 to TRBJ2-3; TRBD1 aligns across 10 bases. This CDR3 comprises 17 residues. Germline assignment: CDR1 LNHNV and CDR2 YYDKDF (reference sequence). With V trimmed by 0 bases and J by 4 bases, 7 bases remained unmatched. Here the CDR3 reads CATSRDYGTGVADTQYF. The DNA of the CDR3 is TGTGCCACCAGCAGAGACTACGGGACAGGGGTGGCAGATACGCAGTATTTT.